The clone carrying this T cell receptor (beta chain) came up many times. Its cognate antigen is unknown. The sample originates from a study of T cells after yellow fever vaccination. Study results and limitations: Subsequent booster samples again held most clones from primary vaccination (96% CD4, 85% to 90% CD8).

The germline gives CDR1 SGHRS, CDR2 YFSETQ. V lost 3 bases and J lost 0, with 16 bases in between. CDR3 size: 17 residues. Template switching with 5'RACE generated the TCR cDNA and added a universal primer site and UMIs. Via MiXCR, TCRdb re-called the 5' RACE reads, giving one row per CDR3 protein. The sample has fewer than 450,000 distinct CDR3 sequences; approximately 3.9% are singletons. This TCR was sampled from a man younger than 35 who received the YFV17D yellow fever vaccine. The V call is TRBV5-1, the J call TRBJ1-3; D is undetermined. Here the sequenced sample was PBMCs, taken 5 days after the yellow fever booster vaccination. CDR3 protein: CASSSASGSYSGNTIYF. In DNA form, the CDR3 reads TGCGCCAGCAGCTCAGCTTCGGGCAGCTACTCTGGAAACACCATATATTTT.